Below, 5 T cell receptor beta chains from the same sample are listed, as sequenced in a study of blood T cells in healthy people across ages (dated by TCRdb to between 2015 and 2017). Receptor libraries were prepared by 5' RACE. The run used an Illumina HiSeq 2500. A second PCR of roughly 7 to 11 cycles was performed with a sample-barcoded 5' primer and a J-beta primer mix. TCRdb reprocessed the public reads (quality trimming at Q25 with fastp, clone calling with MiXCR) and kept in-frame beta chains. Rows are unified per CDR3 protein, each entry keeping the most common DNA and genes. In all, the sample holds some 1.4 million distinct CDR3 sequences, and roughly 45% of those were seen once. The biggest ten clones account for 7% to 9.5% of the sample. Sequencing input: blood. The receptor set was obtained from a woman aged 18-29 years in good health.

The V call is TRBV12-3 or TRBV12-4, the J call TRBJ1-5, with TRBD1 as a possible D gene (5 bases). The CDR3 runs 13 residues. The germline V and J ends were trimmed by 2 bases and 7 bases, with 9 bases remaining between them. In nucleotides, the CDR3 is TGTGCCAGCAGTTTACAGGGTGAACAGCCCCAGCATTTT. It translates to CASSLQGEQPQHF.

The chain uses TRBV9 and TRBJ2-7; TRBD1 might be the D (6 bases). The tail of the sequence fits TRBJ2-5 better, so the J call may be wrong. CDR1 is SGDLS and CDR2 is YYNGEE in the germline V gene. This CDR3 is 15 amino acids long. The CDR3 loop reads CASTLTGTKQETQYF. The CDR3 DNA reads TGTGCCAGCACCCTAACAGGGACAAAGCAAGAGACCCAGTACTTC.

This clonotype was counted a few times. The chain combines TRBV7-2 with TRBJ2-2; D gene ambiguous. Germline CDR1 SGHTA, CDR2 FQGNSA. V was clipped by 7 bases and J by 1 base, with 13 bases between them. The CDR3 runs 15 residues. The CDR3 nucleotides are TGTGCCAGCAAATATGGGGTACAGAACACCGGGGAGCTGTTTTTT. Protein product: CASKYGVQNTGELFF.

The rearrangement links TRBV5-1 to TRBJ2-6; 11 nucleotides agree with TRBD1. Germline V CDR1 and CDR2: SGHRS, YFSETQ. The V gene end was trimmed by 4 bases and the J gene end by 7 bases; junction bases not matched to a gene: 7. This CDR3 contains 16 residues. Here the CDR3 DNA reads TGCGCCAGCAGCCGGGACAGGGGGATTGGAGCCAACGTCCTGACTTTC. This translates into CASSRDRGIGANVLTF.

This rearrangement joins TRBV6-1 to TRBJ2-7; no firm D call. Per germline, CDR1 MNHNS and CDR2 SASEGT. This CDR3 contains 16 residues. The ends were cut back, 6 bases at V and 0 bases at J, with 18 bases in the middle. The CDR3 DNA follows: TGTGCCAGCAGAGACATCGGTCGGTGGCTCTCCTACGAGCAGTACTTC. Protein sequence: CASRDIGRWLSYEQYF.